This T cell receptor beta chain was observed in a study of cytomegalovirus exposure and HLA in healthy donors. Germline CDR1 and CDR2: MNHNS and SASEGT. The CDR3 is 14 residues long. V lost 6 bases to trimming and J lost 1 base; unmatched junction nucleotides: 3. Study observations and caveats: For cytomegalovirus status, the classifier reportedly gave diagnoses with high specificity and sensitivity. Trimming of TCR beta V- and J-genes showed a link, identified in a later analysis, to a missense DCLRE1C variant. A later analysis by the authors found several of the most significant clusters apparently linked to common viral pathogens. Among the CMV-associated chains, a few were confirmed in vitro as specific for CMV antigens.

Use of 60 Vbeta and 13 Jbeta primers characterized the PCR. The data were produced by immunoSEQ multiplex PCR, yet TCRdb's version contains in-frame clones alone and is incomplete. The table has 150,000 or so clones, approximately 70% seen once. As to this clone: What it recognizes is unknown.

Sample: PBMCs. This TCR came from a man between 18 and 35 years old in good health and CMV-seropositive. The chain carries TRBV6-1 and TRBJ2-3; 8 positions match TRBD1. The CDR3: CASRQGAGTDTQYF. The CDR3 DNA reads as TGTGCCAGCAGGCAGGGGGCTGGCACAGATACGCAGTATTTT.